The 11 T cell receptor beta chains below all came from one sample that was sequenced in a study of CD8 T cells in ankylosing spondylitis. MiXCR, applied by TCRdb to the 5' RACE reads, yields one record per CDR3 protein. The sample shows some 220,000 distinct CDR3 sequences, approximately 8% of them seen only once. Sequences were obtained from blood, either unsorted or a sorted T cell fraction (not recorded which). The receptors here all came from a female donor with ankylosing spondylitis or in good health (not recorded which).

At least ten counts were recorded for this clonotype. The CDR3 DNA is TGCAGTGCCACAATGACTAGCGGGTTTTCCACTAATGAGCAGTTCTTC. It encodes CSATMTSGFSTNEQFF. The genes are TRBV20-1 and TRBJ2-1; 10 positions agree with TRBD2. CDR1 DFQATT and CDR2 SNEGSKA come from the germline V gene (reference sequence). CDR3 length equals 16 residues. The junction had 15 bases not matched to a gene; V was cut back by 6 bases and J by 7 bases.

This clonotype occurred many times. V is TRBV12-3 or TRBV12-4 and J is TRBJ1-2; TRBD1 is a possible D gene (5 bases). Trimming took off 5 bases at V and 6 bases at J, with 13 bases between the two ends. This CDR3 spans 13 amino acids. The CDR3 bases are TGTGCCAGCAGTATGGACACCCGAGATGGCTACACCTTC. Translating it yields CASSMDTRDGYTF.

J is TRBJ2-5 and V is TRBV5-6; tentatively, D is TRBD2 (6 bases). The CDR3 totals 14 residues. The V and J ends lost 0 bases and 9 bases respectively, with 15 bases between them. Germline V lookup: CDR1 SGHDT, CDR2 YYEEEE. Here the CDR3 reads CASSLGGTQEAQYF. The CDR3 DNA reads TGTGCCAGCAGCTTGGGCGGGACCCAGGAGGCCCAGTACTTC.

This clonotype was seen many times. V and J are TRBV5-6 and TRBJ2-5; the D gene could be TRBD1 or TRBD2 (5 bases each). The germline CDR1 and CDR2 sequences are SGHDT and YYEEEE. The length of the CDR3 is 15 residues. V lost 3 bases, J lost 5 bases, and 17 bases lay in between. CDR3 sequence reads: CASSSTAVAEETQYF. The CDR3 bases are TGTGCCAGCAGCTCGACAGCGGTAGCAGAGGAGACCCAGTACTTC. The variable domain in full, completed from reference TRBV5-6 and TRBJ2-5, reads DAGVTQSPTHLIKTRGQQVTLRCSPKSGHDTVSWYQQALGQGPQFIFQYYEEEERQRGNFPDRFSGHQFPNYSSELNVNALLLGDSALYLCASSSTAVAEETQYFGPGTRLLVL.

This clonotype has ten or more counts. The chain uses TRBV12-3 or TRBV12-4 and TRBJ2-7; 9 positions match TRBD1. The CDR3 is 14 amino acids. J was trimmed by 5 bases and V by 6 bases; bases with no gene match: 8. CDR3 sequence: CASRSGTGRHEQYF. Here the CDR3 DNA reads TGTGCCAGCAGGTCCGGGACAGGGCGGCACGAGCAGTACTTC.

The J gene is TRBJ2-4, the V gene TRBV28; D is perhaps TRBD2 (6 bases). Germline CDR1 and CDR2: MDHEN and SYDVKM. Trimming removed 3 bases at V and 5 bases at J, with 32 bases between. The CDR3 covers 21 residues. In DNA, the CDR3 is TGTGCCAGCAGTTTCGGGAAGCGTCCCAGTTTCGGGAGAAACTGGGAAAACATTCAGTACTTC. Translating it yields CASSFGKRPSFGRNWENIQYF. The full variable domain, in which reference TRBV28 and TRBJ2-4 provide the parts outside the CDR3, is DVKVTQSSRYLVKRTGEKVFLECVQDMDHENMFWYRQDPGLGLRLIYFSYDVKMKEKGDIPEGYSVSREKKERFSLILESASTNQTSMYLCASSFGKRPSFGRNWENIQYFGAGTRLSVL.

Points on this clonotype: A much larger clone sits a single nucleotide away, making a read error possible. This chain connects TRBV20-1 to TRBJ2-1; TRBD2 matches 13 bases. The CDR3 has 16 residues. Per the germline V gene, CDR1 is DFQATT and CDR2 is SNEGSKA (reference sequence). J was trimmed by 0 bases and V by 7 bases; bases with no gene match: 6. CDR3 nucleotides: TGCAGTGTTCCACGGACTAGCGGGAGCTCCTACAATGAGCAGTTCTTC. This codes for CSVPRTSGSSYNEQFF.

This clonotype was seen many times. This chain connects TRBV5-1 to TRBJ1-4; D remains unclear. The CDR3 length is 14 residues. Trimming pared 0 bases from V and 7 bases from J, leaving 10 bases between. Per the germline V gene, CDR1 is SGHRS and CDR2 is YFSETQ. The DNA of the CDR3 is TGCGCCAGCAGCTTGGGTGGAGGGAGTGAAAAACTGTTTTTT. Its protein is CASSLGGGSEKLFF.

The V gene is TRBV19, the J gene TRBJ2-7; TRBD2 aligns across 7 bases. Trimming took 6 bases from V and 4 from J; bases not matched to a gene: 9. Germline loops: CDR1 LNHDA, CDR2 SQIVND (reference sequence). The CDR3 has 14 amino acids. The CDR3 spells CASSPRDGGYEQYF. The CDR3 DNA reads TGTGCCAGTAGCCCCAGGGACGGGGGGTACGAGCAGTACTTC.

As to this clonotype: This sequence may be a read error, since a much larger clone differs from it by one base. CDR3 DNA sequence: TGCAGTGCTAGCGGTACCAACACCGGGGAGCCGTTTTTT. Protein product: CSASGTNTGEPFF. The chain couples TRBV20-1 to TRBJ2-2, with a tentative D call TRBD2 (5 bases). The CDR3 extends over 13 amino acids. The germline V gene has CDR1 DFQATT and CDR2 SNEGSKA (reference sequence).

This clonotype was counted many times. V and J are TRBV14 and TRBJ1-2; D might be TRBD1 (6 bases). This CDR3 contains 17 residues. Trimming stripped 2 bases from V and 4 bases from J, with 20 bases between. The germline CDR1 and CDR2 sequences are SGHDN and FVKESK. CDR3 residues: CASSQLSSRGTLYGYTF. The CDR3 DNA is TGTGCCAGCAGCCAACTATCTTCCAGGGGCACGCTCTATGGCTACACCTTC.